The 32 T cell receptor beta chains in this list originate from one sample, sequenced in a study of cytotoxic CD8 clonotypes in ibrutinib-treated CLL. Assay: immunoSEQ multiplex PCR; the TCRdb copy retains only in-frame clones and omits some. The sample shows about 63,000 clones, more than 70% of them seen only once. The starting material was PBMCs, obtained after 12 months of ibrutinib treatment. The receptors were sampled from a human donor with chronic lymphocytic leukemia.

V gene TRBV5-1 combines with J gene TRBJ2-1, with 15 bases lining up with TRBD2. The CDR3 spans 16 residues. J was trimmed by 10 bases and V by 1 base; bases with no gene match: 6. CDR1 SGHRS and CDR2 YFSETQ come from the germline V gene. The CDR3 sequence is CASSLSPGLAGGEQFF. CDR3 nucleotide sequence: TGCGCCAGCAGCTTGTCTCCGGGACTAGCGGGAGGAGAGCAGTTCTTC.

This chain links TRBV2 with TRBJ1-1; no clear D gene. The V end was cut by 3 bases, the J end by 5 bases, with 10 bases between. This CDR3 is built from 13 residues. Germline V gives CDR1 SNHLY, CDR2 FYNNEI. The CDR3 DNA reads TGTGCCAGCAGTGAGGTTGAAGGGACTGAAGCTTTCTTT. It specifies CASSEVEGTEAFF.

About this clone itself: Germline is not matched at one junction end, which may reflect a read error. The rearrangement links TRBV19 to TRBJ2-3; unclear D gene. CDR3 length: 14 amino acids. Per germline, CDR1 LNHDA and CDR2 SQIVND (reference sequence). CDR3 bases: TGTGCCAGCAGTATATCAGGATACACAGATACGCAGTATTTT. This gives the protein CASSISGYTDTQYF.

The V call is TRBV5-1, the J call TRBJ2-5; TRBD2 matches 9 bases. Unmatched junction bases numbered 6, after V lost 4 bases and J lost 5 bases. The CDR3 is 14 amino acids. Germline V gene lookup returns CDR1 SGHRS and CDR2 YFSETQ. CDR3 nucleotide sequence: TGCGCCAGCAGCAGGCTAGCGGGAACGGAGACCCAGTACTTC. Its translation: CASSRLAGTETQYF.

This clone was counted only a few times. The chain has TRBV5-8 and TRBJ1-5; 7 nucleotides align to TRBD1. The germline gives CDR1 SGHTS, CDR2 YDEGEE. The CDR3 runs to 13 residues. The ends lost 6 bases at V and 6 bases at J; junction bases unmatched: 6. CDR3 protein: CASTGQVGQPQHF. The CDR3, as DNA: TGTGCCAGCACAGGACAGGTCGGTCAGCCCCAGCATTTT. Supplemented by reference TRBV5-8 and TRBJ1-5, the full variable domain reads EAGVTQSPTHLIKTRGQQATLRCSPISGHTSVYWYQQALGLGLQFLLWYDEGEERNRGNFPPRFSGRQFPNYSSELNVNALELEDSALYLCASTGQVGQPQHFGDGTRLSIL.

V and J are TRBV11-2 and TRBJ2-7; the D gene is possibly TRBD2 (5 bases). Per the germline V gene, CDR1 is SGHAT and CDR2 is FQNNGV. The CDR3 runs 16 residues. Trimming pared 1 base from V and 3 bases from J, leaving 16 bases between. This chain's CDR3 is CASSLGAGRFLYEQYF. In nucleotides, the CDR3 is TGTGCCAGCAGCTTAGGGGCGGGCCGCTTCCTCTACGAGCAGTACTTC.

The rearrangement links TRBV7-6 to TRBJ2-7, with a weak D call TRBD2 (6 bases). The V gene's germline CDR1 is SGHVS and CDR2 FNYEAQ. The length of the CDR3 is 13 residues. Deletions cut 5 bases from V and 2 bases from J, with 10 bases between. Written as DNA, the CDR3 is TGTGCCAGCAGCCGCGGGGAGACCTACGAGCAGTACTTC. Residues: CASSRGETYEQYF.

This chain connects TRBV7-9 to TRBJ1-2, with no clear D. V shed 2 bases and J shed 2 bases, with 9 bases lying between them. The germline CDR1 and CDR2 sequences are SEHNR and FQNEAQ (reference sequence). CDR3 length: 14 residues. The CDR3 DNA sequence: TGTGCCAGCAGCTTAAGTTCTGCAAACTATGGCTACACCTTC. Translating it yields CASSLSSANYGYTF.

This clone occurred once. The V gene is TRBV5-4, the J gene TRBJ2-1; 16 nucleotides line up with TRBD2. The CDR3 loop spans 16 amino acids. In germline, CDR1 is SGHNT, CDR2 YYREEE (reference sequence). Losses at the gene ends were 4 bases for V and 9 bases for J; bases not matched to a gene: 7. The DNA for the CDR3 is TGTGCCAGCAGCGGGGGACTAGCGGGAGGGCAGGGTGAGCAGTTCTTC. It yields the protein CASSGGLAGGQGEQFF. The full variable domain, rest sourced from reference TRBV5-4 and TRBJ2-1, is ETGVTQSPTHLIKTRGQQVTLRCSSQSGHNTVSWYQQALGQGPQFIFQYYREEENGRGNFPPRFSGLQFPNYSSELNVNALELDDSALYLCASSGGLAGGQGEQFFGPGTRLTVL.

The CDR3 protein is CASSRGTAFRETQYF. The CDR3 coding sequence is TGTGCCAGCAGCCGCGGGACAGCATTTCGTGAGACCCAGTACTTC. This chain uses TRBV6-5 with TRBJ2-5; D is perhaps TRBD1 (7 bases). Germline-derived CDR1 and CDR2 are MNHEY and SVGAGI. The CDR3 contains 15 residues. V was clipped by 6 bases and J by 5 bases, with 19 bases between them.

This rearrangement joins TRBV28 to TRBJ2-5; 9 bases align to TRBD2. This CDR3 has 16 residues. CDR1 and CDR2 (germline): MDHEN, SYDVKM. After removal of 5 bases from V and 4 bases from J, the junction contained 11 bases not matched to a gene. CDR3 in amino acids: CASSGSSGIGGETQYF. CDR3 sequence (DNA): TGTGCCAGCAGTGGGTCTAGCGGGATAGGAGGAGAGACCCAGTACTTC.

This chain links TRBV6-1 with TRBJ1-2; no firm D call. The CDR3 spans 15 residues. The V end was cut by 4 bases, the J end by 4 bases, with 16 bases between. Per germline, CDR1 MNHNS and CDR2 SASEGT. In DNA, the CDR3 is TGTGCCAGCAGTGCTACGGTCCCTCCCCGCTATGGCTACACCTTC. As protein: CASSATVPPRYGYTF.

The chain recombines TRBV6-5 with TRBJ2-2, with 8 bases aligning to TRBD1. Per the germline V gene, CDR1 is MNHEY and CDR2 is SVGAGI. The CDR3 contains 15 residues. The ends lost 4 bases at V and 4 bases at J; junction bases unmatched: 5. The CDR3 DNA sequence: TGTGCCAGCAGTTGGGACAGGTTAGGCACCGGGGAGCTGTTTTTT. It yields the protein CASSWDRLGTGELFF.

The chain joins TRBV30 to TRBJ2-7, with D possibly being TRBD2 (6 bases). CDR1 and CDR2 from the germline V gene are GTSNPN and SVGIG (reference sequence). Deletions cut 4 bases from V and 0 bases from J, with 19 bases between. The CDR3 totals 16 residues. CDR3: CAWKGPGGWSSYEQYF. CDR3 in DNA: TGTGCCTGGAAGGGCCCCGGGGGTTGGAGCTCCTACGAGCAGTACTTC.

The CDR3 DNA reads TGCGCCAGCAGCTTGGAGGTGGATGAGCAGTTCTTC. Residues: CASSLEVDEQFF. The rearrangement links TRBV5-1 to TRBJ2-1; D is uncertain. Germline assignment: CDR1 SGHRS and CDR2 YFSETQ. CDR3 size: 12 residues. V lost 0 bases, J lost 8 bases, and 6 bases lay in between.

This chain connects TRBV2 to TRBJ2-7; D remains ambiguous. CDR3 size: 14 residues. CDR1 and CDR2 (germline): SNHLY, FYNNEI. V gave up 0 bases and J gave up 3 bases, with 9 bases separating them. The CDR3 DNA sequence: TGTGCCAGCAGTGAAGCGCTCCGCGGCTACGAGCAGTACTTC. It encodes CASSEALRGYEQYF.

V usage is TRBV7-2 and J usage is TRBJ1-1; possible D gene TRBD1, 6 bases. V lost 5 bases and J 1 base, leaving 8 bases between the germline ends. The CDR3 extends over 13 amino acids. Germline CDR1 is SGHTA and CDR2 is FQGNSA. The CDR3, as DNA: TGTGCCAGCAGCCAGACAGGGAACACTGAAGCTTTCTTT. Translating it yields CASSQTGNTEAFF.

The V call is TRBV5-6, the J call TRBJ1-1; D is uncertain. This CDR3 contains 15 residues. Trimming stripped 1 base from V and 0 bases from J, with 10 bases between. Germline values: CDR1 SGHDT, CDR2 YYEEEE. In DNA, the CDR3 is TGTGCCAGCAGCTTGAGTTTAGTCATGAACACTGAAGCTTTCTTT. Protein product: CASSLSLVMNTEAFF.

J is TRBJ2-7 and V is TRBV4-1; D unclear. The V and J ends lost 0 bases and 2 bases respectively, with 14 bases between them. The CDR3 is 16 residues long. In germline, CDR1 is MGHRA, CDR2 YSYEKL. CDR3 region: CASSQDARPFPYEQYF. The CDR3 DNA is TGCGCCAGCAGCCAAGACGCAAGACCATTCCCCTACGAGCAGTACTTC.

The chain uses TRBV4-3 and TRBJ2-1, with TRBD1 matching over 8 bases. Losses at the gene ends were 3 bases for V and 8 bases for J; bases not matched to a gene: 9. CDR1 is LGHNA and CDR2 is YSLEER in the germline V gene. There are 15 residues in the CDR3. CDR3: CASSQAGGASHEQFF. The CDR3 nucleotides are TGCGCCAGCAGCCAGGCAGGGGGCGCGTCGCATGAGCAGTTCTTC.

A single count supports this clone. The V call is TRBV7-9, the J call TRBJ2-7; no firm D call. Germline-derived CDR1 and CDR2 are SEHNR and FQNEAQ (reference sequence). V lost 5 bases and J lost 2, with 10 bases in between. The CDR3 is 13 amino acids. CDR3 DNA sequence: TGTGCCAGCAGCCCCACCCTGACCTACGAGCAGTACTTC. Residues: CASSPTLTYEQYF. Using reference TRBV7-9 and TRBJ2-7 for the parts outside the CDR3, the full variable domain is DTGVSQNPRHKITKRGQNVTFRCDPISEHNRLYWYRQTLGQGPEFLTYFQNEAQLEKSRLLSDRFSAERPKGSFSTLEIQRTEQGDSAMYLCASSPTLTYEQYFGPGTRLTVT.

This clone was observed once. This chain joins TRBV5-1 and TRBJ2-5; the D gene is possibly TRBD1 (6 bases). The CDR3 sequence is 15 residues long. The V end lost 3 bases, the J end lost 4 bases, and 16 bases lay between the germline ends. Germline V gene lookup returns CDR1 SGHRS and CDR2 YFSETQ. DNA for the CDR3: TGCGCCAGCAGCTCGCTTACAGGGTTATCAGAGACCCAGTACTTC. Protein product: CASSSLTGLSETQYF.

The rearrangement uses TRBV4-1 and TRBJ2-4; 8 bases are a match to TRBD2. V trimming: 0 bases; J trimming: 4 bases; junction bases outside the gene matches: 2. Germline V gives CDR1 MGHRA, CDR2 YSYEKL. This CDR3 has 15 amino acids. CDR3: CASSQESGGKNIQYF. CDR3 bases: TGCGCCAGCAGCCAAGAGTCGGGAGGGAAAAACATTCAGTACTTC.

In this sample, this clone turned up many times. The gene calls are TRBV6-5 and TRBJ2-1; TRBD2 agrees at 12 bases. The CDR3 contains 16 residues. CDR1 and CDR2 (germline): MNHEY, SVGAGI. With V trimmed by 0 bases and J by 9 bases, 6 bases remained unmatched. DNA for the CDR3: TGTGCCAGCAGTTACTCCCCGGGACTAGCGGGCCTTGAGCAGTTCTTC. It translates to CASSYSPGLAGLEQFF.

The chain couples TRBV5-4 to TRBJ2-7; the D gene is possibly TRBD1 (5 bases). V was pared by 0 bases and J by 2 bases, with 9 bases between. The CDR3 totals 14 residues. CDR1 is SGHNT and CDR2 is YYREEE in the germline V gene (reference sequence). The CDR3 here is CASSLGDSPYEQYF. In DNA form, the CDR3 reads TGTGCCAGCAGCTTGGGAGACAGTCCCTACGAGCAGTACTTC.

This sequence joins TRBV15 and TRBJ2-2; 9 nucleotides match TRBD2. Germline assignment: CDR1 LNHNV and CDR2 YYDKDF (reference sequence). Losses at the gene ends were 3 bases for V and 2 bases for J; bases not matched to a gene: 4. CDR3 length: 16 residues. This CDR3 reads CATSSPTSGNTGELFF. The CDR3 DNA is TGTGCCACCAGCAGTCCGACTAGCGGCAACACCGGGGAGCTGTTTTTT.

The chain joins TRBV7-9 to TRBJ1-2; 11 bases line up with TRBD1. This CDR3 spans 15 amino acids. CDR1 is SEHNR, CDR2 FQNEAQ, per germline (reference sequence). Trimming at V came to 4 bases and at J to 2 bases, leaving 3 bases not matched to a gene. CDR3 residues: CASSWTGGANYGYTF. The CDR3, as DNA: TGTGCCAGCAGCTGGACAGGGGGCGCGAACTATGGCTACACCTTC.

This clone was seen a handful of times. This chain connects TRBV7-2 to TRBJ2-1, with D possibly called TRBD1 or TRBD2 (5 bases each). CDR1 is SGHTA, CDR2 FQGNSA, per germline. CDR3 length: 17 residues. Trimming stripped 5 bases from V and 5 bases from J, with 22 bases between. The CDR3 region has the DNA TGTGCCAGCAGCCCATCCCAACCGGGACGTCGCGACAATGAGCAGTTCTTC. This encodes CASSPSQPGRRDNEQFF.

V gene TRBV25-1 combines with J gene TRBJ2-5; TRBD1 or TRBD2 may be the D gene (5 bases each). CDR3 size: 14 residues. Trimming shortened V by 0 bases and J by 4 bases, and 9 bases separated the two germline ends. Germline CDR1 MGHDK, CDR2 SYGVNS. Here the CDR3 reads CASSEYGTRETQYF. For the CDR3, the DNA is TGTGCCAGCAGTGAATATGGGACCCGAGAGACCCAGTACTTC.

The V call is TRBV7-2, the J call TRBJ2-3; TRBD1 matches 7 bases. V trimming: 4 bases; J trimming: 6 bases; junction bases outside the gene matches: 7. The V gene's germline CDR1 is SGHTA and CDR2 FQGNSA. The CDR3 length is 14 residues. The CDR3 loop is CASSYQQGTDTQYF. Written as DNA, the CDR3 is TGTGCCAGCAGCTATCAACAGGGGACGGATACGCAGTATTTT.

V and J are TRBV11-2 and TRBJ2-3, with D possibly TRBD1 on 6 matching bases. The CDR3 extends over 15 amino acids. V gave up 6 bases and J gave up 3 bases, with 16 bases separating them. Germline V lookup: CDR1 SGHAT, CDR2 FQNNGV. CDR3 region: CASSLLTGYTDTQYF. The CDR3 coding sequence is TGTGCCAGCAGTCTCTTAACAGGGTATACAGATACGCAGTATTTT. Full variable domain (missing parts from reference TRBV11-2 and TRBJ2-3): EAGVAQSPRYKIIEKRQSVAFWCNPISGHATLYWYQQILGQGPKLLIQFQNNGVVDDSQLPKDRFSAERLKGVDSTLKIQPAKLEDSAVYLCASSLLTGYTDTQYFGPGTRLTVL.

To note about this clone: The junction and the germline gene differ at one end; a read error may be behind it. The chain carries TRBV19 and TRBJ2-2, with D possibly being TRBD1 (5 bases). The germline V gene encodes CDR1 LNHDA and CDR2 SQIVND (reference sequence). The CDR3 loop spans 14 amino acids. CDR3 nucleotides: TGTGCCAGTAGCATAGGGGTTCGCACCGGGGAGCTGTTTTTT. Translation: CASSIGVRTGELFF.